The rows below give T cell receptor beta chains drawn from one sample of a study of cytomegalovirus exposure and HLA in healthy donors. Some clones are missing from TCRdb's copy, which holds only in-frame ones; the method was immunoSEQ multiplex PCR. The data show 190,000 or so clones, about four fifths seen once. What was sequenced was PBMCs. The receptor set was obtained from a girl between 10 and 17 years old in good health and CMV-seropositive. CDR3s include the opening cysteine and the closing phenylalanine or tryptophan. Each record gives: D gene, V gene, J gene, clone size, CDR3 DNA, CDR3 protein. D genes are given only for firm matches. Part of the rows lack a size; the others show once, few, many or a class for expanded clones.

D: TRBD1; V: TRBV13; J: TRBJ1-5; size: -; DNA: TGTGCCAGCAGCTTGGGGGGGACAGGGGTTCGTCAGCCCCAGCATTTT; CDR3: CASSLGGTGVRQPQHF
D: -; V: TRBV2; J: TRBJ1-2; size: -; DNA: TGTGCCAGCAGTACTACAGGGTTCGGCTACACCTTC; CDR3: CASSTTGFGYTF
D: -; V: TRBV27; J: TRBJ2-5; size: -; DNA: TGTGCCAGCAGTTTAGTGGGCCTCGAGACCCAGTACTTC; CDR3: CASSLVGLETQYF
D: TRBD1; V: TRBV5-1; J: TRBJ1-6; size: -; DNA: TGCGCCAGCAGCCTCCGACAGGGGAAGGATTCACCCCTCCACTTT; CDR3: CASSLRQGKDSPLHF
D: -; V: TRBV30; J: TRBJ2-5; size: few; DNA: TGTGCCTGGAGTGGACAGGGAGGGACCCAGTACTTC; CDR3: CAWSGQGGTQYF
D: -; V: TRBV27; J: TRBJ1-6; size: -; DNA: TGTGCCAGCAGAGTCCCGGGAGGGTTGGATTCACCCCTCCACTTT; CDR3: CASRVPGGLDSPLHF
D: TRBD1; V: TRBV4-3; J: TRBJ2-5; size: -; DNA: TGCGCCAGCAGCCAGGAGGGACAGGGTGGTTTCGGGACCCAGTACTTC; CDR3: CASSQEGQGGFGTQYF
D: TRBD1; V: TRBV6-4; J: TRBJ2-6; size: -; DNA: TGTGCCAGCAGTGCGGACAGGGGGAGCTCTGGGGCCAACGTCCTGACTTTC; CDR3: CASSADRGSSGANVLTF
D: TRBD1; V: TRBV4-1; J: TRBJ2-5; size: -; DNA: TGCGCCAGCAGCCAGCAAACTGGACAGGGTCAGACCCAGTACTTC; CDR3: CASSQQTGQGQTQYF
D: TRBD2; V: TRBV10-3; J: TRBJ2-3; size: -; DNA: TGTGCCATCAGTGAAACTAGCGGGGAAATCACAGATACGCAGTATTTT; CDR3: CAISETSGEITDTQYF
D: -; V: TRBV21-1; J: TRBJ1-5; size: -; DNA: TGTGCCAGCAGCAAATACAGGGGGGAGCAGCCCCAGCATTTT; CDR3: CASSKYRGEQPQHF
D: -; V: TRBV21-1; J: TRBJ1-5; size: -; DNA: TGTGCCAGCAGCCAAAGGTGCGGGAAGGGCAATCAGCCCCAGCATTTT; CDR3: CASSQRCGKGNQPQHF
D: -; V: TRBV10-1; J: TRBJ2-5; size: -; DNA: TGCGCCAGCAGTGATACCAGAAAAGAGACCCAGTACTTC; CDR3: CASSDTRKETQYF
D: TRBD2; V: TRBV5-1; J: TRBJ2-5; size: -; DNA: TGCGCCAGCAGCCCGGGGGACTACCCCCAAGAGACCCAGTACTTC; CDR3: CASSPGDYPQETQYF
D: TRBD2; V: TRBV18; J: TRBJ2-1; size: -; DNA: TGTGCCAGCTCACCTCCGGGCCTAGCGGGGGAGCAGTTCTTC; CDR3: CASSPPGLAGEQFF
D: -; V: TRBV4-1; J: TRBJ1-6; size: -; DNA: TGCGCCAGCAGCCAAGATATCCCGGGGGCCTATAATTCACCCCTCCACTTT; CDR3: CASSQDIPGAYNSPLHF
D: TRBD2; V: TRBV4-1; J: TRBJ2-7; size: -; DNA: TGCGCCAGCAGCCAAGTTCTAGCGGGGGGGTACGAGCAGTACTTC; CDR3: CASSQVLAGGYEQYF
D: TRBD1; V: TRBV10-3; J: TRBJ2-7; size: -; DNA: TGTGCCAGCCGACAGGGCCGAGACTACGAGCAGTACTTC; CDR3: CASRQGRDYEQYF
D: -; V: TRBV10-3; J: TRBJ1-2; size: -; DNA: TGTGCCATCACTCGGTACGGCGGGACCCGAACCTATGGCTACACCTTC; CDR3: CAITRYGGTRTYGYTF
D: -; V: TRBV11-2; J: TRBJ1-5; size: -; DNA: TGTGCCAGCAGCCCAGGGGGCAATCAGCCCCAGCATTTT; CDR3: CASSPGGNQPQHF
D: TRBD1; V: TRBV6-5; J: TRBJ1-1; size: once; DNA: TGTGCCAGCAGTTACTCCGTCGGACAGGGGAACACTGAAGCTTTCTTT; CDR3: CASSYSVGQGNTEAFF
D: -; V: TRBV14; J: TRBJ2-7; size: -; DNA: TGTGCCAGCAGCCAAGATACGAATGCGAGACAGCCGGCCTACGAGCAGTACTTC; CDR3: CASSQDTNARQPAYEQYF
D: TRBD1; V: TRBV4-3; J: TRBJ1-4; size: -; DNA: TGCGCCAGCAGCCATGCCGACAGGGACCTTGAAAAACTGTTTTTT; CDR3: CASSHADRDLEKLFF
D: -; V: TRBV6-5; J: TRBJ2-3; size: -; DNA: TGTGCCAGCAGTTACCCCTCTGGCACAGATACGCAGTATTTT; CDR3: CASSYPSGTDTQYF